Given below is one T cell receptor beta chain in context. What this receptor recognizes is not known. Within one base of it there is no much larger clone, and no base qualities were kept. The method was PCR. DNA from cultured CD4+ T cells underwent TCR sequencing with the Oncomine TCR Beta short-read assay at the Johns Hopkins FTIC core. The QIAamp micro DNA kit was used to extract genomic DNA from the cultured CD4+ T cells. Oncomine TCR Beta libraries from cultured CD4+ T cells were pooled using unique dual indexes and sequenced on an Illumina iSeq 100. Under the source paper's analysis protocol: Non-productive sequences were removed, and CDR3s that did not start with C, did not end with F or W, or were shorter than 7 amino acids were discarded. The MANAFEST web application identified antigen-specific clonotypes by comparing peptide-stimulated wells against reference wells and other culture wells. Positive clones required FDR below 0.05, an odds ratio above 5, and productive frequency above 0.1% in at least two of three replicate wells. Clonotypes that were significantly expanded in both SARS-CoV-2 spike wells and at least one common cold coronavirus spike condition were defined as cross-reactive. CDR3 homology was assessed with Levenshtein distances (stringdist) and unrooted phylogenetic trees (ape) in R version 3.6.1. TCRdb reprocessed the public reads (quality trimming at Q25 with fastp, clone calling with MiXCR) and kept in-frame beta chains. Every CDR3 protein is listed once, alongside the most common genes and DNA of its rows. It is TCRdb's table, rather than the study itself, that gives the V and J calls and clone size. This sample has 18,000 or so distinct CDR3 sequences in its table, and 53% of those were observed once. Approximately 6.6% of the sample is taken by the ten largest.

The treatment or condition label on this specimen signifies: roughly 10-day PBMC culture with coronavirus spike peptide pools or control peptides (ViraFEST assay). The ViraFEST assay was used in the study, in which antigen-specific T cells were expanded with peptide pools and expanded clonotypes were subsequently identified by TCR sequencing. The convalescent patients' positive SARS-CoV-2 PCR tests were from March to December 2020, which was before the Alpha, Beta and Delta variants emerged in the United States. Each well held approximately 2 million PBMCs cultured in IMDM containing around 5% human AB serum and approximately 9.1 IU/ml IL-2, with about 10 ug/ml peptide pools added. Half of the culture medium was replaced with fresh IL-2-containing medium on days 3 and 7. Once the cells had been in culture for around 10 days, the EasySep CD4+ T cell isolation kit was used to isolate CD4+ T cells by negative selection. Ficoll-Paque Plus gradient centrifugation was used to isolate PBMCs from whole blood, and the isolated PBMCs were then either used fresh or cryopreserved at -140C. Culture conditions were generally each tested in triplicate wells.

These data originate in a study of vaccination and CD4 T cells after COVID-19 (dated by TCRdb to between 2020 and 2023). In the study overall: Convalescent patients had a positive SARS-CoV-2 result on nasal swab PCR, and of these patients, several had mild disease and one had severe disease. Two doses of either the Pfizer-BioNTech BNT162b2 vaccine (n=8) or the Moderna mRNA-1273 vaccine (n=2) were administered to participants. In under twelve COVID-19 convalescent patients and 4 infection-naive healthy vaccine recipients, researchers compared the spike-specific CD4+ TCR repertoire from before mRNA vaccination with the repertoire from after. In the convalescent cohort there were six males and four females, among whom were two Hispanic individuals, seven Caucasians, two Asians and one multiracial person. Control cultures received a CEFX viral epitope pool as the positive control, an HIV-1 Nef peptide pool as the negative control, or no peptide. Post-COVID blood samples from convalescent patients were collected a median of about 100 days after diagnosis, with a range of 35 to 161 days. For stimulating the cultures, overlapping spike peptide pools were used, derived from SARS-CoV-2 as well as from the common cold coronaviruses HCoV-NL63, HCoV-OC43 and HCoV-229E. Post-vaccine blood samples were collected a median of about 72 days after the second vaccine dose, ranging from about 13 to 241 days.

What the authors observed across the whole study: In convalescent patients, a median around 83% of post-vaccine SARS-CoV-2-reactive clones were detected only after vaccination, and vaccine-specific priming was suggested by this finding. The median number of SARS-CoV-2-reactive clonotypes rose from around 21 after infection to 38 after vaccination, but the change was not significant. In convalescent patients, nearly all vaccine-specific clones (304 of 307) were found to be mono-reactive for SARS-CoV-2 spike rather than cross-reactive with common cold coronaviruses. The study included relatively few convalescent patients and did not analyze early timepoints after natural infection.

The CDR3 contains 13 residues, cysteine and phenylalanine counted. The sequence is cut down to CDR3 DNA, 39 bases in frame from base 1. CDR1 and CDR2 are drawn from the germline V gene (reference sequence): LNHDA, SQIVND. V loses 6 bases of germline sequence and J loses 2 bases, and the interval between the two ends is 9 bases. Sequences were derived from CD4+ T cells from blood, cultured in vitro, sampled before SARS-CoV-2 vaccination. This TCR derives from a human donor who had recovered from COVID-19. The sequence links TRBV19 to TRBJ2-3, with the identity of the D gene unclear. The bases are TGTGCCAGTAGAGGGTTTGTCACAGATACGCAGTATTTT. It encodes CASRGFVTDTQYF.